The 27 T cell receptor beta chains listed next were all sequenced from one sample in a study of blood T cell repertoires in COVID-19. Profiled with immunoSEQ multiplex PCR; TCRdb holds only in-frame clones, not every one. The sample records some 180,000 clones, 86% being singletons. Sequenced: PBMCs or T cells enriched from blood (not recorded which). These receptors all come from a woman aged 35 to 49 in a cohort exposed to, infected with or recovered from COVID-19 (not recorded which).

The chain uses TRBV3-1 (or the pseudogene TRBV3-2) and TRBJ1-6, with D maybe TRBD1 (5 bases). The CDR3 totals 13 residues. Germline V gives CDR1 LGHDT, CDR2 YNNKEL (reference sequence). Trimming pared 2 bases from V and 14 bases from J, leaving 13 bases between. CDR3 DNA sequence: TGTGCCAGCAGCCAATGGGGGGTATGGGCCCTCCACTTT. Amino acid sequence: CASSQWGVWALHF.

The V call is TRBV28, the J call TRBJ1-6, with D perhaps matching TRBD1 (5 bases). This CDR3 region has 15 residues. Germline CDR1 is MDHEN and CDR2 is SYDVKM. With 7 bases removed from V and 7 bases from J, the gap between germline ends came to 17 bases. In DNA, the CDR3 is TGTGCCAGCAAATGGGAGGGGCGGGGGAATTCACCCCTCCACTTT. Its protein product is CASKWEGRGNSPLHF.

This sequence joins TRBV7-8 and TRBJ2-7; unclear D gene. The CDR3 runs 13 residues. V dropped 1 base and J dropped 2 bases, with 6 bases sitting between them. Per the germline V gene, CDR1 is SGHVS and CDR2 is FQNEAQ. The DNA for the CDR3 is TGTGCCAGCAGCTTAGTAGCCACCTACGAGCAGTACTTC. Amino acids: CASSLVATYEQYF.

The genes are TRBV19 and TRBJ2-1; 14 bases map to TRBD2. V was clipped by 9 bases and J by 2 bases; unmatched bases: 6. CDR3 size: 16 residues. The germline V gene encodes CDR1 LNHDA and CDR2 SQIVND (reference sequence). The chain's CDR3 is CASSGTSGGTYNEQFF. CDR3 sequence (DNA): TGTGCCAGCTCCGGGACTAGCGGGGGTACCTACAATGAGCAGTTCTTC.

The rearrangement uses TRBV6-2 or TRBV6-3 and TRBJ2-2; TRBD2 agrees at 7 bases. J lost 4 bases, V lost 1 base, and 3 bases had no gene match. This CDR3 is built from 15 residues. CDR1 is MNHEY, CDR2 SVGEGT, per germline. Written as DNA, the CDR3 is TGTGCCAGCAGTTACTTCGGGAGGATCACCGGGGAGCTGTTTTTT. Protein: CASSYFGRITGELFF.

Note on this clone: The junction and the germline gene differ at one end; a read error may be behind it. The chain carries TRBV20-1 and TRBJ1-2; D is perhaps TRBD1 (6 bases). Germline V lookup: CDR1 DFQATT, CDR2 SNEGSKA (reference sequence). The CDR3 is 11 residues long. CDR3 in DNA: TGCAGTGCGGGGGCGCTGGGGCCGGGCCCCTTC. Protein: CSAGALGPGPF.

The V call is TRBV4-2, the J call TRBJ2-1, with D perhaps TRBD2 (5 bases). Trimming took off 4 bases at V and 10 bases at J, with 11 bases between the two ends. The CDR3 totals 12 residues. CDR1 and CDR2 from the germline V gene are LGHNA and YNFKEQ. This chain's CDR3 is CASSPGSGEQFF. The DNA of the CDR3 is TGTGCCAGCAGCCCGGGATCAGGCGAGCAGTTCTTC.

This chain connects TRBV29-1 to TRBJ2-1; TRBD2 matches at 10 bases. The CDR3 loop spans 14 amino acids. V dropped 6 bases and J dropped 6; count of bases not matched to a gene: 8. Germline CDR1 reads SQVTM; CDR2 reads ANQGSEA. The CDR3 is CSVGAGGDFNEQFF. In DNA, the CDR3 is TGCAGCGTAGGAGCGGGGGGGGACTTCAATGAGCAGTTCTTC.

The chain is built from TRBV4-2 and TRBJ1-6; 7 nucleotides align to TRBD1. There are 14 residues in the CDR3. Germline values: CDR1 LGHNA, CDR2 YNFKEQ. V lost 0 bases, J lost 12 bases, and 5 bases stayed unmatched. The chain's CDR3 is CASSQEGTARPLHF. In DNA form, the CDR3 reads TGTGCCAGCAGCCAAGAGGGGACAGCCCGACCCCTCCACTTT.

The sample holds a few counts of this clone. This chain joins TRBV7-9 and TRBJ1-6, with 8 bases aligning to TRBD1. This CDR3 has 16 residues. Germline CDR1 reads SEHNR; CDR2 reads FQNEAQ (reference sequence). V dropped 5 bases and J dropped 8; count of bases not matched to a gene: 11. CDR3 protein: CASSKNDRGRYSPLHF. CDR3 coding DNA: TGTGCCAGCAGCAAAAATGACAGGGGAAGGTATTCACCCCTCCACTTT.

The rearrangement uses TRBV5-1 and TRBJ2-7; D is uncertain. There are 12 residues in the CDR3. Trimming removed 0 bases from V and 3 bases from J, with 4 bases in between. Germline V gives CDR1 SGHRS, CDR2 YFSETQ. This CDR3 reads CASSLGNYEQYF. Written as DNA, the CDR3 is TGCGCCAGCAGCTTGGGTAACTACGAGCAGTACTTC.

The V gene is TRBV15, the J gene TRBJ1-4, with D perhaps matching TRBD1 (5 bases). The CDR3 covers 14 residues. The germline V gene encodes CDR1 LNHNV and CDR2 YYDKDF (reference sequence). Trimming stripped 8 bases from V and 3 bases from J, with 13 bases between. CDR3 nucleotide sequence: TGTGCCACCCACACCGGGGGATCTAATGAAAAACTGTTTTTT. Protein product: CATHTGGSNEKLFF.

For this clone: This likely came from a read error, as a far larger clone is one base away. The chain links TRBV6-2 or TRBV6-3 to TRBJ2-7; unclear D gene. The CDR3 contains 11 residues. Germline V gene sequence: CDR1 MNHEY, CDR2 SVGEGT. The DNA of the CDR3 is TGTGCCAGCAGTTACTCCTCCGAGCAGTACTTC. Its translation is CASSYSSEQYF.

The CDR3 bases are TGTGCCAGCAGTCTAGTGGGGGGCTACGAGCAGTACTTC. Translation gives CASSLVGGYEQYF. V is TRBV25-1 and J is TRBJ2-7; D might be TRBD2 (6 bases). The CDR3 is made up of 13 amino acids. Deletions cut 5 bases from V and 3 bases from J, with 11 bases between. CDR1 is MGHDK, CDR2 SYGVNS, per germline.

CDR3 sequence (DNA): TGTGCCAGCAGGGGGACAGGCAATTCACCCCTCCACTTT. Its translation is CASRGTGNSPLHF. The chain combines TRBV27 with TRBJ1-6; TRBD1 agrees at 8 bases. CDR3 length: 13 residues. CDR1 is MNHEY, CDR2 SMNVEV, per germline (reference sequence). V shed 6 bases and J 7 bases; nucleotides not matched to a gene: 2.

This sequence joins TRBV19 and TRBJ1-1; unclear D gene. The CDR3 is 14 residues long. V shed 5 bases and J shed 1 base, with 11 bases lying between them. Germline loops: CDR1 LNHDA, CDR2 SQIVND (reference sequence). The DNA for the CDR3 is TGTGCCAGTAGTCTGGAGGGCGGGAACACTGAAGCTTTCTTT. Its protein is CASSLEGGNTEAFF.

The rearrangement joins TRBV6-5 to TRBJ2-5; D is perhaps TRBD2 (6 bases). Trimming shortened V by 7 bases and J by 5 bases, and 14 bases separated the two germline ends. This CDR3 spans 13 amino acids. CDR1 is MNHEY and CDR2 is SVGAGI in the germline V gene. The CDR3 DNA reads as TGTGCCAGCATTCCGGCGGGGTGGGAGACCCAGTACTTC. Translating gives CASIPAGWETQYF.

The CDR3 coding sequence is TGTGCCAGCAGCCTGGGTCAGGGGCATAACGAGCAGTACTTC. Protein sequence: CASSLGQGHNEQYF. The rearrangement joins TRBV27 to TRBJ2-7; a weak D match, TRBD1 (6 bases). The CDR3 totals 14 residues. With 6 bases removed from V and 5 bases from J, the gap between germline ends came to 17 bases. Germline loops: CDR1 MNHEY, CDR2 SMNVEV (reference sequence).

The rearrangement links TRBV5-1 to TRBJ1-3, with 10 bases fitting TRBD1. V lost 0 bases and J lost 3; bases outside the gene matches: 6. Germline V gene sequence: CDR1 SGHRS, CDR2 YFSETQ. The CDR3 extends over 17 amino acids. The CDR3 DNA sequence: TGCGCCAGCAGCTTGGAGGGGACAGGGGTCGGTGGAAACACCATATATTTT. This codes for CASSLEGTGVGGNTIYF. Full variable domain (missing parts from reference TRBV5-1 and TRBJ1-3): KAGVTQTPRYLIKTRGQQVTLSCSPISGHRSVSWYQQTPGQGLQFLFEYFSETQRNKGNFPGRFSGRQFSNSRSEMNVSTLELGDSALYLCASSLEGTGVGGNTIYFGEGSWLTVV.

This rearrangement joins TRBV4-2 to TRBJ1-4; a possible D gene is TRBD1 (6 bases). V was cut by 4 bases and J by 7 bases, with 16 bases left in between. Germline lookup yields CDR1 LGHNA and CDR2 YNFKEQ. The CDR3 totals 15 residues. The CDR3: CASSLPGGGGEKLFF. In nucleotides, the CDR3 is TGTGCCAGCAGCCTCCCGGGGGGAGGGGGTGAAAAACTGTTTTTT.

The V gene is TRBV29-1, the J gene TRBJ2-7, with TRBD2 matching over 7 bases. The CDR3 is 13 residues long. The V gene's germline CDR1 is SQVTM and CDR2 ANQGSEA. Trimming removed 7 bases from V and 0 bases from J; junction bases left unmatched: 6. Here the CDR3 reads CSAGGGPSYEQYF. The CDR3 DNA is TGCAGCGCTGGGGGGGGTCCCTCCTACGAGCAGTACTTC.

The rearrangement uses TRBV4-2 and TRBJ1-5, with D possibly being TRBD1 (5 bases). From germline, CDR1 is LGHNA and CDR2 YNFKEQ. This CDR3 comprises 17 residues. V shed 0 bases and J shed 8 bases, with 20 bases lying between them. CDR3 protein: CASSQEAGTGGIKPQHF. The CDR3 region has the DNA TGTGCCAGCAGCCAAGAAGCAGGGACGGGGGGGATTAAGCCCCAGCATTTT.

The chain recombines TRBV6-5 with TRBJ2-2; no clear D. The CDR3 has 14 residues. V lost 0 bases to trimming and J lost 2 bases, with 4 bases between them. Germline-derived CDR1 and CDR2 are MNHEY and SVGAGI. The DNA for the CDR3 is TGTGCCAGCAGTTACTCCGTCAACACCGGGGAGCTGTTTTTT. Its protein product is CASSYSVNTGELFF.

The chain employs TRBV7-9 and TRBJ1-1, with 8 positions matching TRBD1. CDR1 and CDR2 (germline): SEHNR, FQNEAQ (reference sequence). J gave up 6 bases and V 4 bases, and 7 bases lay outside the gene matches. CDR3 size: 14 residues. Here the CDR3 DNA reads TGTGCCAGCAGCTCCACAGACAGGGGAGCTGAAGCTTTCTTT. This translates into CASSSTDRGAEAFF.

The chain uses TRBV7-2 and TRBJ2-3; 9 bases fit TRBD2. Germline CDR1 SGHTA, CDR2 FQGNSA. CDR3 length: 16 residues. The V segment lost 5 bases and the J segment 0 bases; nucleotides outside the gene matches: 6. For the CDR3, the DNA is TGTGCCAGCAGCCCCCCGGGACTAGCTAGCACAGATACGCAGTATTTT. Its translation: CASSPPGLASTDTQYF.

The CDR3 DNA is TGCAGCGTCCACAACCGGACAGATACCCGGCCTACACCCCTCCACTTT. Its translation: CSVHNRTDTRPTPLHF. The chain joins TRBV29-1 to TRBJ1-6, with D possibly matching TRBD1 (6 bases). Germline V lookup: CDR1 SQVTM, CDR2 ANQGSEA. Trimming stripped 6 bases from V and 11 bases from J, with 26 bases between. The CDR3 spans 16 residues. The full variable domain, its missing parts supplied by reference TRBV29-1 and TRBJ1-6, is SAVISQKPSRDICQRGTSLTIQCQVDSQVTMMFWYRQQPGQSLTLIATANQGSEATYESGFVIDKFPISRPNLTFSTLTVSNMSPEDSSIYLCSVHNRTDTRPTPLHFGNGTRLTVT.

The rearrangement uses TRBV12-2 and TRBJ1-2; TRBD1 is the table's D call and was not checked against the DNA. TRBV12-2 is reported as a pseudogene. The CDR3 loop spans 14 amino acids. Here the CDR3 DNA reads TGTGCAAGTCGCTTACCGCGACATAACTATGGCTACACCTTC. This encodes CASRLPRHNYGYTF.